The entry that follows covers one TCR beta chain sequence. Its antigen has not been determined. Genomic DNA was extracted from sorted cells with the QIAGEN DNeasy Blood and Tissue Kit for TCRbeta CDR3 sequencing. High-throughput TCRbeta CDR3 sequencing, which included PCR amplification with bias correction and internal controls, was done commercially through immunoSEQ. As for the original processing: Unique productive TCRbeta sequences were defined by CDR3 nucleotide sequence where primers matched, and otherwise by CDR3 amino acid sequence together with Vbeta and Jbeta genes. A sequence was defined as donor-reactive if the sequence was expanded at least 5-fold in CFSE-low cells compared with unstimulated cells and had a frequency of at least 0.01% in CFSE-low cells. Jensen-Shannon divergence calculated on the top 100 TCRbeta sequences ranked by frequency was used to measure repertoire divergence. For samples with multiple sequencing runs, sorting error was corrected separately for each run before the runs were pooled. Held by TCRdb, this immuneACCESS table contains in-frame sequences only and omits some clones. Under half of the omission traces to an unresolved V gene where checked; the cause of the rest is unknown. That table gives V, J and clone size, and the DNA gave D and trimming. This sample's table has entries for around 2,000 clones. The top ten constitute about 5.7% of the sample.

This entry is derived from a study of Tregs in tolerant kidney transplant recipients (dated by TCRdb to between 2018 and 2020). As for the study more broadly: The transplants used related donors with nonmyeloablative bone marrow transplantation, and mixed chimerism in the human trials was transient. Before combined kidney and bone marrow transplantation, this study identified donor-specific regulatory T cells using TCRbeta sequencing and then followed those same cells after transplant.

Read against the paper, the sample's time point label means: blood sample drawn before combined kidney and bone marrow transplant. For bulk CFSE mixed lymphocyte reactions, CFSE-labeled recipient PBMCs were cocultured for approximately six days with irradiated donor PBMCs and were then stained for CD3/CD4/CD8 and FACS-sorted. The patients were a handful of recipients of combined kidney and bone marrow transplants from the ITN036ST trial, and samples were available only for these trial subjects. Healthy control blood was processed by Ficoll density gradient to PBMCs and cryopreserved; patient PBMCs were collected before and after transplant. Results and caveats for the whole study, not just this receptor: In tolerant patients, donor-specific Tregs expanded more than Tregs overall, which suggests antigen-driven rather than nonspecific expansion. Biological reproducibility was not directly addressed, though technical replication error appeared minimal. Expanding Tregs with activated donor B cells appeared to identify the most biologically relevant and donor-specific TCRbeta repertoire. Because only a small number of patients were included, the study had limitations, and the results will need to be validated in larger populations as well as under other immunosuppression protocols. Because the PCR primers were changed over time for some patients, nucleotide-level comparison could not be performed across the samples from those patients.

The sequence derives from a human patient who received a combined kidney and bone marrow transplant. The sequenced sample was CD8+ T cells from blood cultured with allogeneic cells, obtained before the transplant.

The CDR3 region reads CASSLSSGNEQYF. The covered CDR3 bases are TGTGCCAGCAGCTTGAGTAGCGGGAACGAG. The chain was built from TRBV11-3 and TRBJ2-7, with 8 bases aligning to TRBD2. The read terminates 3 residues ahead of where the CDR3 ends, so the germline J gene completes it. The germline V gene supplies CDR1 SGHNT and CDR2 YENEEA. From its cysteine to its phenylalanine, the CDR3 spans 13 amino acids. The DNA covers only part of the CDR3, 30 bases in frame from base 1. The germline V end is reduced by 3 bases and the J end by 5 bases; junction bases left unmatched: 3.